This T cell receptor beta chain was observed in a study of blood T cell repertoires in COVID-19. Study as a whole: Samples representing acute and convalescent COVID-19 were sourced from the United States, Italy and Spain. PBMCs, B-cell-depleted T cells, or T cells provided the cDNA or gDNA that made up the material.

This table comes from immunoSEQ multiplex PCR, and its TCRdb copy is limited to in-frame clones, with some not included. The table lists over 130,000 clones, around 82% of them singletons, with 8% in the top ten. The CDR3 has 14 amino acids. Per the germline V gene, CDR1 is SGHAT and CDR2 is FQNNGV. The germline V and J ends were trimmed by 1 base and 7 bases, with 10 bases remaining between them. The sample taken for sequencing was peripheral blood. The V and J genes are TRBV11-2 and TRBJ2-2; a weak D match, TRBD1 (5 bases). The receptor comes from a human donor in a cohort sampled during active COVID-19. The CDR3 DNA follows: TGTGCCAGCAGCTTAGCAGGGTACGTCGGGGAGCTGTTTTTT. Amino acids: CASSLAGYVGELFF.